Listed below are T cell receptor beta chains from one sample, sequenced in a study of cytomegalovirus exposure and HLA in healthy donors. Assay: immunoSEQ multiplex PCR; the TCRdb copy retains only in-frame clones and omits some. Here the sample spans 100,000 to 150,000 clones, approximately 80% being singletons. Sequencing input: PBMCs. The origin of the receptors is a female donor in good health and CMV-seronegative. CDR3s leave out the opening cysteine and the closing phenylalanine or tryptophan.

V	J	CDR3
TRBV30	TRBJ2-1	AWGPWDLGRGRNEQF
TRBV9	TRBJ2-1	ASSVADMANEQF
TRBV6-1	TRBJ1-2	ASSQMGIPTYGYT
TRBV10-3	TRBJ1-5	AISLDTDRPQH
TRBV15	TRBJ1-1	ATSRPTGDRRTEAF
TRBV27	TRBJ1-2	ASSLIPPGGGYT
TRBV7-2	TRBJ2-1	ASSLEADLYNEQF
TRBV30	TRBJ1-5	AWSAPDRVDSGYSNQPQH
TRBV27	TRBJ2-7	ASSSRPEGYEQY
TRBV10-3	TRBJ2-5	AISEASGETQY
TRBV28	TRBJ1-1	ASSLGGGAGNTEAF
TRBV18	TRBJ2-5	ASSGQFQETQY
TRBV6-1	TRBJ2-3	ASKDRGRAEDTQY
TRBV5-1	TRBJ1-2	ASRLGQGDGYT